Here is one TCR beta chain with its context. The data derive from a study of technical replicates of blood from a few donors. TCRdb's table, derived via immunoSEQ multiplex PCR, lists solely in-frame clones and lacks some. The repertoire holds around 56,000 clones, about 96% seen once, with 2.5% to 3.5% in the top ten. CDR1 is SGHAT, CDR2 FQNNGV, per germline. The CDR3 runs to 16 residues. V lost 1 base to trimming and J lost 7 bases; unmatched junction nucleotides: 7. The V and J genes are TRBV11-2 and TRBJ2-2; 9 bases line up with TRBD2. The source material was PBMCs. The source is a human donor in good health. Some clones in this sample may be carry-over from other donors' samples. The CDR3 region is CASSLVRRGGIGELFF. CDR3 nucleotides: TGTGCCAGCAGCTTAGTTCGGCGGGGGGGTATCGGGGAGCTGTTTTTT.